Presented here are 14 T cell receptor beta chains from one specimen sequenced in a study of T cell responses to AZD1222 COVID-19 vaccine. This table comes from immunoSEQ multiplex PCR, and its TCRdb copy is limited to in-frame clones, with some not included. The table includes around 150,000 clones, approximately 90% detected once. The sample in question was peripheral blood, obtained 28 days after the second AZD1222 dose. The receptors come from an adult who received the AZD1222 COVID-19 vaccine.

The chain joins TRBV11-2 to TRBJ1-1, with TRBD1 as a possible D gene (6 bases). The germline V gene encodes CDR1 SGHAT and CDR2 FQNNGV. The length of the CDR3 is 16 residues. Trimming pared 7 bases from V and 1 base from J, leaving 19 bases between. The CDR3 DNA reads TGTGCCAGCACTTTACAGCGGGGGCTTGGGAACACTGAAGCTTTCTTT. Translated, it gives CASTLQRGLGNTEAFF.

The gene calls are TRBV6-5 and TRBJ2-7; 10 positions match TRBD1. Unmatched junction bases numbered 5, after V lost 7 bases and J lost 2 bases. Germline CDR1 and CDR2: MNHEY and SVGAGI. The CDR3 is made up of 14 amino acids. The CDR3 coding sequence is TGTGCCAGCACCCGGGACAGGGGTACCTACGAGCAGTACTTC. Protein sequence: CASTRDRGTYEQYF.

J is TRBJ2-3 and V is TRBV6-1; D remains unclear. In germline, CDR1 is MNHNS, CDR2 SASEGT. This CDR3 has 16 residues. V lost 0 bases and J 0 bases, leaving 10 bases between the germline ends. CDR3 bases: TGTGCCAGCAGTGAAGCTAGGGCTACTAGCACAGATACGCAGTATTTT. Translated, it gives CASSEARATSTDTQYF.

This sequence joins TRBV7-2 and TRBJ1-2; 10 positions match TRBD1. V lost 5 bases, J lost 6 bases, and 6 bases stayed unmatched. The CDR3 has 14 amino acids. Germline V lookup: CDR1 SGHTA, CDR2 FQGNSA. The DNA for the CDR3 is TGTGCCAGCAGCGAGACAGGGGGCGTCGATGGCTACACCTTC. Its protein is CASSETGGVDGYTF.

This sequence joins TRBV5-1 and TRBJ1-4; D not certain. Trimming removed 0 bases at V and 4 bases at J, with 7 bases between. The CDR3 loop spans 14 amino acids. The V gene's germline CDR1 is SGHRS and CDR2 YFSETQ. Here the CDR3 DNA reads TGCGCCAGCAGCTTGGCCCGACATAATGAAAAACTGTTTTTT. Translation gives CASSLARHNEKLFF.

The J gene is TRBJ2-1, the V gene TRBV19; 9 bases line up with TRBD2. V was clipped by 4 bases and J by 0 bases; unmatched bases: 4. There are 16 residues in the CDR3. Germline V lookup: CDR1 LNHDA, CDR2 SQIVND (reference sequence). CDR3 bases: TGTGCCAGTAGTAGGAGCGGGAGGAGCTCCTACAATGAGCAGTTCTTC. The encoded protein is CASSRSGRSSYNEQFF.

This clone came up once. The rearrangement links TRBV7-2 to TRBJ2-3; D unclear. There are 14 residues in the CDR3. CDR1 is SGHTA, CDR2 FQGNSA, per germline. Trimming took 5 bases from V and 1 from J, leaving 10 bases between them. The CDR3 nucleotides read TGTGCCAGCAGCCCAGAACTTCGCACAGATACGCAGTATTTT. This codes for CASSPELRTDTQYF. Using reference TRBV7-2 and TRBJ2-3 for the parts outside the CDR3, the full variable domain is GAGVSQSPSNKVTEKGKDVELRCDPISGHTALYWYRQSLGQGLEFLIYFQGNSAPDKSGLPSDRFSAERTGGSVSTLTIQRTQQEDSAVYLCASSPELRTDTQYFGPGTRLTVL.

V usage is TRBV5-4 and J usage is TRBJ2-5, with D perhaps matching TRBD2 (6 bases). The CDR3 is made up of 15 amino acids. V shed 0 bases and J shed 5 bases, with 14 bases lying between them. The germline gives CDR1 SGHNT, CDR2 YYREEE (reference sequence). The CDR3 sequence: CASSLGGEAGETQYF. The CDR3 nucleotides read TGTGCCAGCAGCTTGGGCGGGGAAGCAGGGGAGACCCAGTACTTC.

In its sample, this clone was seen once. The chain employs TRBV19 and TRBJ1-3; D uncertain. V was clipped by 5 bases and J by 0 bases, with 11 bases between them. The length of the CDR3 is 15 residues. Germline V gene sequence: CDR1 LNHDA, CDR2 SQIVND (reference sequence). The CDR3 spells CASSVLQSSGNTIYF. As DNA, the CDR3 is TGTGCCAGTAGTGTACTACAGAGCTCTGGAAACACCATATATTTT.

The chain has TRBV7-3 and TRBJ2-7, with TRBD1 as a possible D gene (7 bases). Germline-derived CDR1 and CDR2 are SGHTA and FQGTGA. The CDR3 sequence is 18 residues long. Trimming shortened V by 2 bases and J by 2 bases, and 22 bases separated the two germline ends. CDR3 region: CASSLRPQGGGLPYEQYF. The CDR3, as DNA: TGTGCCAGCAGCTTACGCCCTCAGGGGGGCGGTTTACCCTACGAGCAGTACTTC. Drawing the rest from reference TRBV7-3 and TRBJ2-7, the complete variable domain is GAGVSQTPSNKVTEKGKYVELRCDPISGHTALYWYRQSLGQGPEFLIYFQGTGAADDSGLPNDRFFAVRPEGSVSTLKIQRTERGDSAVYLCASSLRPQGGGLPYEQYFGPGTRLTVT.

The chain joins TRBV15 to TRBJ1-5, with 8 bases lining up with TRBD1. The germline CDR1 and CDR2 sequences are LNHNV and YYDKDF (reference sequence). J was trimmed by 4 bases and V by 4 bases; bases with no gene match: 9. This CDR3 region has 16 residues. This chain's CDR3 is CATSKEDRVGNQPQHF. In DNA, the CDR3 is TGTGCCACCAGCAAGGAGGACAGGGTGGGGAATCAGCCCCAGCATTTT.

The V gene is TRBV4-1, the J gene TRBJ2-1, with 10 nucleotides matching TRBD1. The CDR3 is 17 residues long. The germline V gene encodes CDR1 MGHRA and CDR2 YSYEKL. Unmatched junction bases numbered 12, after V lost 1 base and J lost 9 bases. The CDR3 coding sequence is TGCGCCAGCAGCCAAGGGACACCGGGACAGGGGTATGGTGAGCAGTTCTTC. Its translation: CASSQGTPGQGYGEQFF.

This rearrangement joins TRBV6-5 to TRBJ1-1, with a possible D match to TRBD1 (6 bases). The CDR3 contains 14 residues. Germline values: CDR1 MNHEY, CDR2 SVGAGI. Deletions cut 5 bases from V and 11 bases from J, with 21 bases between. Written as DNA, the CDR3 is TGTGCCAGCAGTCGAGGGGGGAGTAGTGTCGGGGCTTTCTTT. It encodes CASSRGGSSVGAFF.

DNA of the CDR3: TGTGCCAGCAGCTTACTGGTTGCAGGGCAGAGCTCTGGAAACACCATATATTTT. Translation gives CASSLLVAGQSSGNTIYF. This sequence joins TRBV7-8 and TRBJ1-3; a possible D gene is TRBD1 (5 bases). This CDR3 spans 18 amino acids. V lost 2 bases and J lost 0, with 17 bases in between. Germline V lookup: CDR1 SGHVS, CDR2 FQNEAQ.